This T cell receptor beta chain was sequenced for a study of T-cell memory formation after mild COVID-19. Study-wide background: Among the donors, TCR clusters were largely specific to each donor.

V was trimmed by 0 bases and J by 6 bases, leaving 15 bases between them. The germline V gene has CDR1 DFQATT and CDR2 SNEGSKA (reference sequence). The CDR3 is made up of 14 amino acids. Regarding the study as a whole: Day 15 to 85 contractors were CD4/CD8 balanced; later expanders leaned CD4+. Day 37-peaking second-wave clones had unconfirmed SARS-CoV-2 specificity.

This clonotype was found a few times. The target antigen is unknown. TCRdb passed the 5' RACE reads through MiXCR, listing each CDR3 protein once. This table has 100,000 to 150,000 distinct CDR3 sequences, about a sixth appearing once. This chain uses TRBV20-1 with TRBJ2-7; TRBD2 is a possible D gene (5 bases). The sequenced sample was PBMCs or a T cell subset sorted from them (not recorded which). This TCR was sampled from a young man who had mild COVID-19 (a few samples of this study predate the infection). Cell type and time point are not known. The CDR3 coding sequence is TGCAGTGCTAGAGACCCGCGGGCTGGAAGCGAGCAGTACGTC. Its protein is CSARDPRAGSEQYV.